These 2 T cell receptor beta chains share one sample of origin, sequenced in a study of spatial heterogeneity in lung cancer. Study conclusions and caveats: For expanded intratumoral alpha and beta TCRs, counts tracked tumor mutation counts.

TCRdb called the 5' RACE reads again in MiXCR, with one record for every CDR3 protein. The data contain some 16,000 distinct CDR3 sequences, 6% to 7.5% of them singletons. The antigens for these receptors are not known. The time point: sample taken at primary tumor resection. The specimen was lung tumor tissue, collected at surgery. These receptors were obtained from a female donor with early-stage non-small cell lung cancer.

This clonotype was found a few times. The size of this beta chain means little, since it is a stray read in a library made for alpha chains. In DNA form, the CDR3 reads TGTGCCAGCAGTGGATATCCCAACCTGGGGGAGACAACTAATGAAAAACTGTTTTTT. Protein product: CASSGYPNLGETTNEKLFF. This chain joins TRBV25-1 and TRBJ1-4; tentatively, D is TRBD1 (5 bases). Germline V gene sequence: CDR1 MGHDK, CDR2 SYGVNS. V lost 4 bases and J lost 0, with 21 bases in between. This CDR3 has 19 residues.

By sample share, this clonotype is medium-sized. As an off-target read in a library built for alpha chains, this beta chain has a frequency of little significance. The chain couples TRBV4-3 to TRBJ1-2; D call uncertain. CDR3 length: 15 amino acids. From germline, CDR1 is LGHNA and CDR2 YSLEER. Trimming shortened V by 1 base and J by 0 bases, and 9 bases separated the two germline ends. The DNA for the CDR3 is TGCGCCAGCAGCCAAGTCGTTGGGGCTAACTATGGCTACACCTTC. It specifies CASSQVVGANYGYTF.